The 4 T cell receptor beta chains below all came from one sample that was sequenced in a study of blood T cell repertoires in COVID-19. Assay: immunoSEQ multiplex PCR; the TCRdb copy retains only in-frame clones and omits some. Here the sample spans approximately 180,000 clones, around nine tenths being singletons. The sequencing sample was made of peripheral blood. These receptors all come from a man aged 35 to 55 with active or convalescent COVID-19.

The rearrangement joins TRBV19 to TRBJ1-1, with D tentatively TRBD1 (6 bases). V shed 4 bases and J shed 1 base, with 22 bases lying between them. The V gene's germline CDR1 is LNHDA and CDR2 SQIVND (reference sequence). The CDR3 has 18 amino acids. CDR3 in amino acids: CASSTPVLSTGKNTEAFF. DNA for the CDR3: TGTGCCAGTAGTACCCCTGTTTTAAGTACAGGGAAGAACACTGAAGCTTTCTTT. Drawing the rest from reference TRBV19 and TRBJ1-1, the complete variable domain is DGGITQSPKYLFRKEGQNVTLSCEQNLNHDAMYWYRQDPGQGLRLIYYSQIVNDFQKGDIAEGYSVSREKKESFPLTVTSAQKNPTAFYLCASSTPVLSTGKNTEAFFGQGTRLTVV.

This chain joins TRBV27 and TRBJ2-5, with 8 bases that match TRBD1. The CDR3 loop spans 15 amino acids. Germline assignment: CDR1 MNHEY and CDR2 SMNVEV (reference sequence). Trimming cost V 5 bases and J 3 bases; bases outside gene matches: 8. This CDR3 is CASSRTGSSKETQYF. CDR3 sequence (DNA): TGTGCCAGCAGTCGGACAGGGAGTAGTAAAGAGACCCAGTACTTC.

The chain combines TRBV10-3 with TRBJ2-2; maybe TRBD1 (5 bases). Germline V CDR1 and CDR2: ENHRY, SYGVKD. The V gene lost 6 bases and the J gene lost 6 bases, with 20 bases spanning the gap. The CDR3 length is 16 residues. Written as DNA, the CDR3 is TGTGCCATCAGCTCCTCCCAGGGTATGAATCCCGGGGAGCTGTTTTTT. Protein sequence: CAISSSQGMNPGELFF.

The gene calls are TRBV11-3 and TRBJ2-3; 8 nucleotides agree with TRBD1. CDR1 and CDR2 from the germline V gene are SGHNT and YENEEA. V shed 5 bases, J shed 3 bases, and the junction held 4 bases outside the gene matches. This CDR3 contains 14 residues. In DNA form, the CDR3 reads TGTGCCAGCAGCACCGGACAGGGAACAGATACGCAGTATTTT. It yields the protein CASSTGQGTDTQYF. The full variable domain, in which reference TRBV11-3 and TRBJ2-3 provide the parts outside the CDR3, is EAGVVQSPRYKIIEKKQPVAFWCNPISGHNTLYWYLQNLGQGPELLIRYENEEAVDDSQLPKDRFSAERLKGVDSTLKIQPAELGDSAVYLCASSTGQGTDTQYFGPGTRLTVL.